The 8 T cell receptor beta chains given below trace back to one sample, sequenced in a study of regulatory T cells in long-lasting Graves disease. Time point in this sample: newly diagnosed GD, antithyroid drugs for less than 3 months. Following extraction of RNA from PBMCs, that RNA was used to make the TCR library. To make TCR beta libraries, researchers used iRepertoire HTBI primers and Arm-PCR of CDR3 regions. Using its own MiXCR run on the multiplex PCR reads, TCRdb lists one record per CDR3 protein. The table has over 400,000 distinct CDR3 sequences, around 15% seen once. The sample was also linked to a second study, of T cells in Graves' hyperthyroidism and ophthalmopathy.

Specimen: peripheral blood mononuclear cells (PBMCs), collected at new diagnosis, from a patient treated with antithyroid drugs. The source of these receptors is a woman aged 45-60 years with Graves disease.

The J gene is TRBJ2-2, the V gene TRBV10-2, with D possibly matching TRBD2 (5 bases). The CDR3 covers 15 residues. V dropped 7 bases and J dropped 4 bases, with 16 bases sitting between them. Germline assignment: CDR1 WSHSY and CDR2 SAAADI. The CDR3 nucleotides read TGCGCCAGCAACCCCAGGAGGCCGGCCACCGGGGAGCTGTTTTTT. This sequence encodes CASNPRRPATGELFF.

The V and J genes are TRBV4-1 and TRBJ1-2; D not resolved. Germline V gives CDR1 MGHRA, CDR2 YSYEKL. V was trimmed by 1 base and J by 2 bases, leaving 17 bases between them. The CDR3 covers 17 residues. CDR3 in DNA: TGCGCCAGCAGCCAAGCGGACCCAGCCTATGGGAACTATGGCTACACCTTC. Its translation is CASSQADPAYGNYGYTF.

The chain is built from TRBV11-2 and TRBJ1-1, with D perhaps TRBD1 (5 bases). This CDR3 spans 15 amino acids. Germline V gene lookup returns CDR1 SGHAT and CDR2 FQNNGV. V was clipped by 6 bases and J by 0 bases, with 14 bases between them. As DNA, the CDR3 is TGTGCCAGCAGACCCAGACAGTTCATGAACACTGAAGCTTTCTTT. Translation gives CASRPRQFMNTEAFF.

This clonotype was found many times. The rearrangement links TRBV7-9 to TRBJ2-5; 12 bases fit TRBD2. The junction had 13 bases not matched to a gene; V was cut back by 0 bases and J by 5 bases. The CDR3 is made up of 19 amino acids. Germline-derived CDR1 and CDR2 are SEHNR and FQNEAQ (reference sequence). The CDR3 is CASSLARLAGDLRGETQYF. DNA for the CDR3: TGTGCCAGCAGCTTAGCCCGACTAGCGGGAGATCTCCGAGGGGAGACCCAGTACTTC.

The table lists this clonotype with a few counts. This chain uses TRBV10-3 with TRBJ2-3, with TRBD2 as a possible D gene (5 bases). Germline values: CDR1 ENHRY, CDR2 SYGVKD. Trimming shortened V by 2 bases and J by 5 bases, and 14 bases separated the two germline ends. The CDR3 is 15 residues long. This CDR3 reads CAISEVVGREDTQYF. CDR3 sequence (DNA): TGTGCCATCAGTGAGGTAGTTGGTCGGGAAGATACGCAGTATTTT.

The sample holds many counts of this clonotype. The junction departs from germline at one end; a sequencing error may be responsible. The chain joins TRBV3-1 to TRBJ2-1; no definite D call. There are 15 residues in the CDR3. Germline loops: CDR1 LGHDT, CDR2 YNNKEL (reference sequence). The CDR3 loop is CASTQDSLTYNEQFF. As DNA, the CDR3 is TGTGCCAGCACCCAAGACTCCCTGACATACAATGAGCAGTTCTTC.

The sample holds many counts of this clonotype. The CDR3 region has the DNA TGTGCCAGCAGTTCTCCGGGACAGGCCTCAGGGGTGTCCTACGAGCAGTACTTC. Translated, it gives CASSSPGQASGVSYEQYF. The chain links TRBV28 to TRBJ2-7; 8 positions match TRBD1. V lost 4 bases and J lost 1; bases outside the gene matches: 15. The CDR3 runs to 18 residues. CDR1 and CDR2 (germline): MDHEN, SYDVKM.

This clonotype has at least ten counts. The genes are TRBV5-1 and TRBJ2-5, with D possibly being TRBD1 (5 bases). V shed 0 bases and J shed 1 base, with 10 bases lying between them. The CDR3 length is 15 residues. Germline CDR1 reads SGHRS; CDR2 reads YFSETQ. For the CDR3, the DNA is TGCGCCAGCAGCTTGGTCCCCGACAGCCAAGAGACCCAGTACTTC. Translating gives CASSLVPDSQETQYF. The variable domain in full, completed from reference TRBV5-1 and TRBJ2-5, reads KAGVTQTPRYLIKTRGQQVTLSCSPISGHRSVSWYQQTPGQGLQFLFEYFSETQRNKGNFPGRFSGRQFSNSRSEMNVSTLELGDSALYLCASSLVPDSQETQYFGPGTRLLVL.